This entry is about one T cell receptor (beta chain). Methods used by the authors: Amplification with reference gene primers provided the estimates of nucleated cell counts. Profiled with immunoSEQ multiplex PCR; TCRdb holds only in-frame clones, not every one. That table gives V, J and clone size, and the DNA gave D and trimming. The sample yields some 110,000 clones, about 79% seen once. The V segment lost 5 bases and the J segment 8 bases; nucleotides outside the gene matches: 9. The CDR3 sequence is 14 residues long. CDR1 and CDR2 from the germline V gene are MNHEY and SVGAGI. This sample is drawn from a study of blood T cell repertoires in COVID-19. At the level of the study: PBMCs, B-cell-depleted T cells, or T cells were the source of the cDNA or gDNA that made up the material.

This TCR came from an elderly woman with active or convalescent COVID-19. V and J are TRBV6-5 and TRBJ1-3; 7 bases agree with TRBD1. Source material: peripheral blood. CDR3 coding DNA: TGTGCCAGCAGTCTACAGGGGATGACAGACACCATATATTTT. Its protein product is CASSLQGMTDTIYF.